A selection of T cell receptor beta chains follows, all from one sample in a study of healthy donors' naive CD4 and CD8 T cells. TCRdb ran MiXCR on the reads and lists one entry per CDR3 protein. The sample lists 150,000 to 200,000 distinct CDR3 sequences, around three quarters occurring once. Sample: naive CD4+ and CD8+ T cells sorted from blood, pooled from several donors. These receptors were taken from a pool of human donors in good health; the sample pools cells from several healthy donors. The CDR3 runs from the conserved cysteine through the conserved F or W. The D gene is left open where the match is weak. Clone size appears in some rows only: once, few, many, or a class for an expanded clone.

J gene: TRBJ1-6
D gene: TRBD1
V gene: TRBV27
clone size: NA
CDR3 DNA: TGTGCCAGCAGTTTGGACAGGTGGTCACCCCTCCACTTT
CDR3 protein: CASSLDRWSPLHF

J gene: TRBJ1-1
D gene: TRBD1
V gene: TRBV27
clone size: NA
CDR3 DNA: TGTGCCAGCAGTCCGACGGACAGGATGAACACTGAAGCTTTCTTT
CDR3 protein: CASSPTDRMNTEAFF

J gene: TRBJ2-1
D gene: NA
V gene: TRBV12-3/TRBV12-4
clone size: NA
CDR3 DNA: TGTGCCAGCAGCCAAGGACTAACCTCCTACAATGAGCAGTTCTTC
CDR3 protein: CASSQGLTSYNEQFF

J gene: TRBJ2-5
D gene: TRBD1
V gene: TRBV29-1
clone size: NA
CDR3 DNA: TGCAGCGTCGGACAGGGTGGAGAGACCCAGTACTTC
CDR3 protein: CSVGQGGETQYF

J gene: TRBJ2-3
D gene: TRBD2
V gene: TRBV5-1
clone size: NA
CDR3 DNA: TGCGCCAGCAACCCGGGCGGATTAGCGGGAGGTTCCACAGATACGCAGTATTTT
CDR3 protein: CASNPGGLAGGSTDTQYF

J gene: TRBJ1-2
D gene: NA
V gene: TRBV5-1
clone size: NA
CDR3 DNA: TGCGCCAGCAGCTTGACAGGCGGGACCTATGGCTACACCTTC
CDR3 protein: CASSLTGGTYGYTF

J gene: TRBJ2-1
D gene: TRBD2
V gene: TRBV12-3/TRBV12-4
clone size: NA
CDR3 DNA: TGTGCCAGCAGCGCTGCCGGGGGGGCCGGCAATGAGCAGTTCTTC
CDR3 protein: CASSAAGGAGNEQFF

J gene: TRBJ2-7
D gene: TRBD1
V gene: TRBV19
clone size: NA
CDR3 DNA: TGTGCCAGTAGTACCCTGACAGGGCGGTACGAGCAGTACTTC
CDR3 protein: CASSTLTGRYEQYF

J gene: TRBJ2-3
D gene: NA
V gene: TRBV29-1
clone size: NA
CDR3 DNA: TGCAGCGTTGAAGTTGCGTGGGACACCACAGATACGCAGTATTTT
CDR3 protein: CSVEVAWDTTDTQYF

J gene: TRBJ1-1
D gene: TRBD1
V gene: TRBV19
clone size: NA
CDR3 DNA: TGTGCCAGTAGTATTTACGACAGGGTGCTTGACACTGAAGCTTTCTTT
CDR3 protein: CASSIYDRVLDTEAFF

J gene: TRBJ1-1
D gene: NA
V gene: TRBV5-1
clone size: NA
CDR3 DNA: TGCGCCAGCAGCTCGCAGGGGATCCGGAACACTGAAGCTTTCTTT
CDR3 protein: CASSSQGIRNTEAFF

J gene: TRBJ2-5
D gene: TRBD2
V gene: TRBV29-1
clone size: NA
CDR3 DNA: TGCAGCTCCGGACTAGCGGGGATCCAAGAGACCCAGTACTTC
CDR3 protein: CSSGLAGIQETQYF

J gene: TRBJ2-5
D gene: TRBD2
V gene: TRBV29-1
clone size: NA
CDR3 DNA: TGCAGCGTGGAAGAGGGGACTACCACCTTGGAGACCCAGTACTTC
CDR3 protein: CSVEEGTTTLETQYF

J gene: TRBJ2-1
D gene: NA
V gene: TRBV15
clone size: NA
CDR3 DNA: TGTGCCACCAGGGACGCGGGCTCCTACAATGAGCAGTTCTTC
CDR3 protein: CATRDAGSYNEQFF

J gene: TRBJ2-7
D gene: NA
V gene: TRBV27
clone size: few
CDR3 DNA: TGTGCCAGCAGTCCGACAGGTGCCCACGAGCAATACTTC
CDR3 protein: CASSPTGAHEQYF

J gene: TRBJ2-7
D gene: NA
V gene: TRBV27
clone size: once
CDR3 DNA: TGTGCCAGCACTAGACAGGGCGGGGTGTACGAGCAGTACTTC
CDR3 protein: CASTRQGGVYEQYF

J gene: TRBJ2-7
D gene: TRBD1
V gene: TRBV19
clone size: NA
CDR3 DNA: TGTGCCAGTAGTAGTACCGGGACAGCAAGCGAGCAGTACTTC
CDR3 protein: CASSSTGTASEQYF

J gene: TRBJ2-7
D gene: TRBD1
V gene: TRBV6-5
clone size: once
CDR3 DNA: TGTGCCAGCAGAGCTAAACCGGGACAGGGGCCTTACGAGCAGTACTTC
CDR3 protein: CASRAKPGQGPYEQYF

J gene: TRBJ2-3
D gene: NA
V gene: TRBV15
clone size: NA
CDR3 DNA: TGTGTCACCAGCAGAGATTGGCTTCGCGAAGATACGCAGTATTTT
CDR3 protein: CVTSRDWLREDTQYF

J gene: TRBJ2-2
D gene: NA
V gene: TRBV19
clone size: NA
CDR3 DNA: TGTGCCAGTAGTTATGCGGGAAACACCGGGGAGCTGTTTTTT
CDR3 protein: CASSYAGNTGELFF

J gene: TRBJ2-7
D gene: NA
V gene: TRBV19
clone size: NA
CDR3 DNA: TGTGCCAGTAGTCCGGCTGTAGCTAGTTCCTACGAGCAGTACTTC
CDR3 protein: CASSPAVASSYEQYF

J gene: TRBJ1-2
D gene: NA
V gene: TRBV18
clone size: NA
CDR3 DNA: TGTGCCAGCTCACCCACCCGTTCGGAATCTTATGGCTACACCTTC
CDR3 protein: CASSPTRSESYGYTF

J gene: TRBJ2-6
D gene: TRBD1
V gene: TRBV6-5
clone size: NA
CDR3 DNA: TGTGCCAGCAGTTACACGCACAGGGGGCGAACTGGGGCCAACGTCCTGACTTTC
CDR3 protein: CASSYTHRGRTGANVLTF

J gene: TRBJ2-1
D gene: NA
V gene: TRBV6-1
clone size: NA
CDR3 DNA: TGTGCCAGCAAACACAGGAACCCCTACAATGAGCAGTTCTTC
CDR3 protein: CASKHRNPYNEQFF

J gene: TRBJ2-3
D gene: NA
V gene: TRBV6-2/TRBV6-3
clone size: NA
CDR3 DNA: TGTGCCAGCAGTTTTTTGGGGGCCAGCACAGATACGCAGTATTTT
CDR3 protein: CASSFLGASTDTQYF

J gene: TRBJ1-2
D gene: NA
V gene: TRBV10-3
clone size: NA
CDR3 DNA: TGTGCCATCAGTGAGTCAGCAGCCACGGGGAACTATGGCTACACCTTC
CDR3 protein: CAISESAATGNYGYTF

J gene: TRBJ2-1
D gene: TRBD2
V gene: TRBV29-1
clone size: NA
CDR3 DNA: TGCAGCGCCTCCTCGGGACTAGCGGGAATGCGGGAGCAGTTCTTC
CDR3 protein: CSASSGLAGMREQFF

J gene: TRBJ1-5
D gene: NA
V gene: TRBV18
clone size: NA
CDR3 DNA: TGTGCCAGCTCACCCCAGAATGGGGACAATCAGCCCCAGCATTTT
CDR3 protein: CASSPQNGDNQPQHF

J gene: TRBJ2-1
D gene: TRBD2
V gene: TRBV29-1
clone size: NA
CDR3 DNA: TGCAGCGTCTACCTTAGCGGGAGCTTCGGATACAATGAGCAGTTCTTC
CDR3 protein: CSVYLSGSFGYNEQFF

J gene: TRBJ2-3
D gene: TRBD2
V gene: TRBV5-1
clone size: NA
CDR3 DNA: TGCGCCAGCAGCGTCCCTAGCGGGGGAAGCACAGATACGCAGTATTTT
CDR3 protein: CASSVPSGGSTDTQYF

J gene: TRBJ2-1
D gene: NA
V gene: TRBV30
clone size: NA
CDR3 DNA: TGTGCCTGGAGTGCCTCGAGCTATTACCCAATTACTGAGCAGTTCTTC
CDR3 protein: CAWSASSYYPITEQFF

J gene: TRBJ1-1
D gene: NA
V gene: TRBV19
clone size: NA
CDR3 DNA: TGTGCCAGTAGTATAGATTGGGGTTCGAACACTGAAGCTTTCTTT
CDR3 protein: CASSIDWGSNTEAFF

J gene: TRBJ2-1
D gene: NA
V gene: TRBV29-1
clone size: once
CDR3 DNA: TGCAGCGTTGAGCCGGGCTCCTACAATGAGCAGTTCTTC
CDR3 protein: CSVEPGSYNEQFF

J gene: TRBJ1-1
D gene: NA
V gene: TRBV6-6
clone size: NA
CDR3 DNA: TGTGCCAGCAGTCTAGACCCGACAGCCCCTGGTGAAGCTTTCTTT
CDR3 protein: CASSLDPTAPGEAFF

J gene: TRBJ2-5
D gene: TRBD2
V gene: TRBV6-2/TRBV6-3
clone size: NA
CDR3 DNA: TGTGCCAGCAGCCTAGCGGGAGCTACCCAAGAGACCCAGTACTTC
CDR3 protein: CASSLAGATQETQYF

J gene: TRBJ1-2
D gene: NA
V gene: TRBV5-1
clone size: NA
CDR3 DNA: TGCGCCAGCAGCTTGGACAGGGTCCATGGCTACACCTTC
CDR3 protein: CASSLDRVHGYTF

J gene: TRBJ2-7
D gene: NA
V gene: TRBV27
clone size: NA
CDR3 DNA: TGTGCCAGCAGTTTATCGACGGGACGATGGTCCTACGAGCAGTACTTC
CDR3 protein: CASSLSTGRWSYEQYF

J gene: TRBJ1-6
D gene: NA
V gene: TRBV6-5
clone size: NA
CDR3 DNA: TGTGCCAGCAGCCGACAGCCTACCTCCTATAATTCACCCCTCCACTTT
CDR3 protein: CASSRQPTSYNSPLHF

J gene: TRBJ2-2
D gene: TRBD2
V gene: TRBV27
clone size: NA
CDR3 DNA: TGTGCCAGCAGTTTATGGTCTAGCGGGGCCGGGGAGCTGTTTTTT
CDR3 protein: CASSLWSSGAGELFF

J gene: TRBJ2-7
D gene: NA
V gene: TRBV29-1
clone size: NA
CDR3 DNA: TGCAGCCCCCGACACAGTCCCTACGAGCAGTACTTC
CDR3 protein: CSPRHSPYEQYF

J gene: TRBJ2-7
D gene: NA
V gene: TRBV29-1
clone size: few
CDR3 DNA: TGCAGCGTTGCGCCTATAAACATGTACGAGCAGTACTTC
CDR3 protein: CSVAPINMYEQYF

J gene: TRBJ1-5
D gene: TRBD1
V gene: TRBV6-2/TRBV6-3
clone size: NA
CDR3 DNA: TGTGCCAGCAGTTTCGGGACAGGGTATCAGCCCCAGCATTTT
CDR3 protein: CASSFGTGYQPQHF

J gene: TRBJ2-4
D gene: NA
V gene: TRBV29-1
clone size: NA
CDR3 DNA: TGCAGCGTTGAAGGAGGGGGGCAGGTATACTTC
CDR3 protein: CSVEGGGQVYF

J gene: TRBJ2-7
D gene: TRBD2
V gene: TRBV5-5
clone size: NA
CDR3 DNA: TGTGCCAGCAGCTTGGAGGGTAGCGGGGCCTACGAGCAGTACTTC
CDR3 protein: CASSLEGSGAYEQYF

J gene: TRBJ1-1
D gene: NA
V gene: TRBV29-1
clone size: once
CDR3 DNA: TGCAGCGTTGAATCCCTGGCAGGGCGGACTGAAGCTTTCTTT
CDR3 protein: CSVESLAGRTEAFF